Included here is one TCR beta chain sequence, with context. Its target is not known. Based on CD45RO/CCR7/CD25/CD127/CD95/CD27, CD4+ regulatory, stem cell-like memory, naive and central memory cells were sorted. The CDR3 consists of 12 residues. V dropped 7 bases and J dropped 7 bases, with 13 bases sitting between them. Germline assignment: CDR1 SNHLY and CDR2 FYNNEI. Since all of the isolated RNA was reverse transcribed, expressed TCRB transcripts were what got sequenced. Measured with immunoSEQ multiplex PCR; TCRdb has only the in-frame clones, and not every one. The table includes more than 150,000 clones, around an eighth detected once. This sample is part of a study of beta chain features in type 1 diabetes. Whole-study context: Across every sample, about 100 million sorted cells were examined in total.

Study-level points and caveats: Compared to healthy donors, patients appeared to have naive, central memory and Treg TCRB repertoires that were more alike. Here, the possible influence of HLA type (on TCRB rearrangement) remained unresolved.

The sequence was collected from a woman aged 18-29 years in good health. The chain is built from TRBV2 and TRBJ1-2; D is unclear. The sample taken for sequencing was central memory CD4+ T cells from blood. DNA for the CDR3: TGTGCCAGCAAGGAGGATGTCGGTGGCTACACCTTC. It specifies CASKEDVGGYTF.